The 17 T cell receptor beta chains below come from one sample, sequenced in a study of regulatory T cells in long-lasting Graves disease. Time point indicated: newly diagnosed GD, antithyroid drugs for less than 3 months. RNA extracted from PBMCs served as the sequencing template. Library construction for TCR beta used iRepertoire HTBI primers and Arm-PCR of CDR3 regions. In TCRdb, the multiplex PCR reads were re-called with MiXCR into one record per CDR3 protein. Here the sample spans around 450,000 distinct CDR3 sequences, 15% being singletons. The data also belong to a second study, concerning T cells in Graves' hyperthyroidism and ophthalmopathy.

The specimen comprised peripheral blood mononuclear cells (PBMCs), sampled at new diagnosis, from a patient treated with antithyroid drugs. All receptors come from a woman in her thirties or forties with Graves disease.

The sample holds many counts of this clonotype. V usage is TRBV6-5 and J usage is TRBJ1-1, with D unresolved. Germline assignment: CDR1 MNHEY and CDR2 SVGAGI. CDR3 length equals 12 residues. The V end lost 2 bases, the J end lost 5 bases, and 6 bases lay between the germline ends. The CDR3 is CASSYRETEAFF. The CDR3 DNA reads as TGTGCCAGCAGTTACAGGGAGACTGAAGCTTTCTTT.

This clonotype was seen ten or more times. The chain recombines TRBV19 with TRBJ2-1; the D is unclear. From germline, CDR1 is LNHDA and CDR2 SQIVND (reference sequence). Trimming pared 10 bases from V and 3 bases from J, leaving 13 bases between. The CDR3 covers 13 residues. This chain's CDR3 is CATTDTLYNEQFF. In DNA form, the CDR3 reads TGTGCCACCACCGACACCCTCTACAATGAGCAGTTCTTC.

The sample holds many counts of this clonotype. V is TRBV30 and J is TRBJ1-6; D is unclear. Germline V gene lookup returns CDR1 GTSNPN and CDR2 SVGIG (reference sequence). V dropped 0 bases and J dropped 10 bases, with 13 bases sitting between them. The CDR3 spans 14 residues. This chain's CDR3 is CAWSVIAAGSPLHF. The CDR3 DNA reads TGTGCCTGGAGTGTGATAGCTGCTGGGTCACCCCTCCACTTT.

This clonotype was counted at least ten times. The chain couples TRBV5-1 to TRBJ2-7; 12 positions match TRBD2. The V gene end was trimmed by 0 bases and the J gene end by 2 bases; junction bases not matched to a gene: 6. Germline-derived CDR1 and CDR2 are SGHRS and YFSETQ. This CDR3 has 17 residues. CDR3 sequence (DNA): TGCGCCAGCAGCTTGGGACTAGCGGGAGTGGGGGCCTACGAGCAGTACTTC. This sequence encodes CASSLGLAGVGAYEQYF. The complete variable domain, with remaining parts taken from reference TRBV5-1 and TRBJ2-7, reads KAGVTQTPRYLIKTRGQQVTLSCSPISGHRSVSWYQQTPGQGLQFLFEYFSETQRNKGNFPGRFSGRQFSNSRSEMNVSTLELGDSALYLCASSLGLAGVGAYEQYFGPGTRLTVT.

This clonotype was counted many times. The CDR3 DNA is TGTGCCTGGACCACTAAAACTAATGAAAAACTGTTTTTT. Its translation is CAWTTKTNEKLFF. The genes are TRBV30 and TRBJ1-4; no clear D. The CDR3 extends over 13 amino acids. The germline V gene encodes CDR1 GTSNPN and CDR2 SVGIG (reference sequence). V was cut by 4 bases and J by 1 base, with 7 bases left in between.

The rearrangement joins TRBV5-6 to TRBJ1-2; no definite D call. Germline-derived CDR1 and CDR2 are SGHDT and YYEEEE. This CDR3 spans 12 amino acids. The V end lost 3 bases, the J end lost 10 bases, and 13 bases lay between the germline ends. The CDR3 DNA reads TGTGCCAGCAGCTACGGACGTCTTGACTACACCTTC. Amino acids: CASSYGRLDYTF.

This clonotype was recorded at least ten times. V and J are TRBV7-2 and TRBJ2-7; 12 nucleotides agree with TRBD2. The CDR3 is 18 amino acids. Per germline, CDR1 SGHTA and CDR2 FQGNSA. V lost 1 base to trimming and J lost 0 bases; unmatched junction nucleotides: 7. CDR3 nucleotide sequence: TGTGCCAGCAGCTTAGGGCTAGCGGGAGGGGGAATCTCCTACGAGCAGTACTTC. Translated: CASSLGLAGGGISYEQYF.

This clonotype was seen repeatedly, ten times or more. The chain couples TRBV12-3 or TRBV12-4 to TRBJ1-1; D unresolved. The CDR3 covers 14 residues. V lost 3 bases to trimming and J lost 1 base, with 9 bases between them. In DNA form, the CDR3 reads TGTGCCAGCAGTTTCGGGATTCGGAACACTGAAGCTTTCTTT. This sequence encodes CASSFGIRNTEAFF.

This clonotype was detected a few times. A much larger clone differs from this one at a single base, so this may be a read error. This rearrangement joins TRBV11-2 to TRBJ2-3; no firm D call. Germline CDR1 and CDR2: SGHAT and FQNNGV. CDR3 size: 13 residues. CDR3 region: CASGLQVADTQYF. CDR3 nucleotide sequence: TGTGCCAGCGGCTTACAAGTAGCAGATACGCAGTATTTT.

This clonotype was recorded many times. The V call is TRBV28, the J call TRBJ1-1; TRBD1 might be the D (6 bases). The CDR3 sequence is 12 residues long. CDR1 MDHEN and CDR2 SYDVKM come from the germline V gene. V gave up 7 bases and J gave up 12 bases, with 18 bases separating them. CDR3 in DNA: TGTGCCAGCAACCCCGGGGGGCCGGTAACTTTCTTT. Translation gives CASNPGGPVTFF.

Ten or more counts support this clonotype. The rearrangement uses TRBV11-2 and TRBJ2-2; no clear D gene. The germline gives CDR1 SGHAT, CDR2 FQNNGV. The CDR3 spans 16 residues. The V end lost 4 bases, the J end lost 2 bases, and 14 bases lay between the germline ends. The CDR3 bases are TGTGCCAGCAGCTCCCGCTCCGCAGCTAACACCGGGGAGCTGTTTTTT. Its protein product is CASSSRSAANTGELFF.

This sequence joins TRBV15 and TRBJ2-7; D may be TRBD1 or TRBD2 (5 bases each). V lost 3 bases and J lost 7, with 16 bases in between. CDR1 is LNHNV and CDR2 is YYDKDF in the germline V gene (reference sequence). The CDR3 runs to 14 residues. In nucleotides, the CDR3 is TGTGCCACCAGCAGCTCGGGACCGCCCGGAGAGCAGTACTTC. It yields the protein CATSSSGPPGEQYF.

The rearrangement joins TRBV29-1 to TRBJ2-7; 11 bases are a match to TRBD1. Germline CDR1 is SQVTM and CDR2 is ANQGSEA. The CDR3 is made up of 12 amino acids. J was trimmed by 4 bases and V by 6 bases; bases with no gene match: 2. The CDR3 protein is CSVGTGGYEQYF. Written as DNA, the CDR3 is TGCAGCGTCGGGACAGGGGGTTACGAGCAGTACTTC.

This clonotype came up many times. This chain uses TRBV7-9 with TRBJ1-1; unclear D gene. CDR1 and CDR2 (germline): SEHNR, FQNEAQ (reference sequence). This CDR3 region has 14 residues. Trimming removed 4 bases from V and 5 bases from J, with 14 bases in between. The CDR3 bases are TGTGCCAGCAGCTCGGACCCTAGGTGGACTGAAGCTTTCTTT. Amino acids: CASSSDPRWTEAFF.

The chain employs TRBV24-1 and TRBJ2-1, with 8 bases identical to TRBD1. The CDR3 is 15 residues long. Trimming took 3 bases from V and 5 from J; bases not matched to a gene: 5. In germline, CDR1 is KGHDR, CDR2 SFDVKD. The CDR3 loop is CATSDPGQGDNEQFF. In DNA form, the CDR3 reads TGTGCCACCAGTGATCCTGGACAGGGTGACAATGAGCAGTTCTTC.

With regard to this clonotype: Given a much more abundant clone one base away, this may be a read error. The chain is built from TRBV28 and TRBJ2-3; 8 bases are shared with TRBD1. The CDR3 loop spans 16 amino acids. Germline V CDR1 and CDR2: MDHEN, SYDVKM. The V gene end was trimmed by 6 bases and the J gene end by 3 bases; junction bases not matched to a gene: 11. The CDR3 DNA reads TGTGCCAGCAGCTGGACAGGGAGTTTGGGGACAGATACGCAGTATTTT. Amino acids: CASSWTGSLGTDTQYF.

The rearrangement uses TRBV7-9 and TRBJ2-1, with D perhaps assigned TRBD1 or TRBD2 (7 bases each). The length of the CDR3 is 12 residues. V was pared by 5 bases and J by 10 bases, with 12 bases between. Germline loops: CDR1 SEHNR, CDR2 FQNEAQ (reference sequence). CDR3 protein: CASSGRGGEQFF. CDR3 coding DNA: TGTGCCAGCAGCGGCAGGGGGGGGGAGCAGTTCTTC.